This paragraph reports one T cell receptor beta chain. Its antigen is not identified. Method: immunoSEQ multiplex PCR; TCRdb's copy keeps in-frame clones and lacks some. The data show approximately 180,000 clones, with approximately 92% seen just once and about 3% held by the top ten. The source of the sample is a study of T cell responses to AZD1222 COVID-19 vaccine. General observations from the study: Nearly half of spike-specific TCRs reportedly go after variant regions that carry no mutations. Among the donors, most were white British and more were female, and clonal diversity was possibly underestimated. Two AZD1222 administrations were followed by greater Spike-specific TCR breadth and depth. CD4 TCRs associated with vaccination spanned spike, dominating at 160-218 and 743-854.

The CDR3 spans 15 residues. CDR1 SGHNT and CDR2 YENEEA come from the germline V gene. V was clipped by 5 bases and J by 5 bases; unmatched bases: 5. The sequence derives from an adult in good health. The chain couples TRBV11-3 to TRBJ2-5; 13 bases agree with TRBD2. This specimen consisted of peripheral blood, obtained on day 0 of AZD1222 vaccination. The CDR3 DNA reads as TGTGCCAGCAGCCAGGGACTAGCGGGAATGGAGACCCAGTACTTC. Encoded protein: CASSQGLAGMETQYF.